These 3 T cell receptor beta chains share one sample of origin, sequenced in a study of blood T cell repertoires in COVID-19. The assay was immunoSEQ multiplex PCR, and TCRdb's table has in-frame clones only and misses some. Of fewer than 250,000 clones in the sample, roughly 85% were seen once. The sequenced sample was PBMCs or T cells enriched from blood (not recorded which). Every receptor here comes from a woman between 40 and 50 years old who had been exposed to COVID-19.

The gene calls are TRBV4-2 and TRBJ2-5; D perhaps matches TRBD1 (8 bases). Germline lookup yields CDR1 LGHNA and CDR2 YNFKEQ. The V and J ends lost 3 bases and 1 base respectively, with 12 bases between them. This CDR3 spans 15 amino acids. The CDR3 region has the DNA TGTGCCAGCAGCCAGGGAGGGACAGGCCAAGAGACCCAGTACTTC. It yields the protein CASSQGGTGQETQYF.

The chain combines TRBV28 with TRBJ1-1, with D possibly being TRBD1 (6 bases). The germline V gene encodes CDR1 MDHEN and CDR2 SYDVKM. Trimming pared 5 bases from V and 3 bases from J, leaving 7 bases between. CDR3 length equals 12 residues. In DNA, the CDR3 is TGTGCCAGCAGTCGGACAGACACTGAAGCTTTCTTT. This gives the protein CASSRTDTEAFF.

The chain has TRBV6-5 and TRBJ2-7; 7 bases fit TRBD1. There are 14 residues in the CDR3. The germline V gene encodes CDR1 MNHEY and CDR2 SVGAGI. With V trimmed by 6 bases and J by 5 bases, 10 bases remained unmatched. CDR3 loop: CASSPGTVSNEQYF. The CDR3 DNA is TGTGCCAGCAGCCCCGGGACAGTTTCCAACGAGCAGTACTTC.